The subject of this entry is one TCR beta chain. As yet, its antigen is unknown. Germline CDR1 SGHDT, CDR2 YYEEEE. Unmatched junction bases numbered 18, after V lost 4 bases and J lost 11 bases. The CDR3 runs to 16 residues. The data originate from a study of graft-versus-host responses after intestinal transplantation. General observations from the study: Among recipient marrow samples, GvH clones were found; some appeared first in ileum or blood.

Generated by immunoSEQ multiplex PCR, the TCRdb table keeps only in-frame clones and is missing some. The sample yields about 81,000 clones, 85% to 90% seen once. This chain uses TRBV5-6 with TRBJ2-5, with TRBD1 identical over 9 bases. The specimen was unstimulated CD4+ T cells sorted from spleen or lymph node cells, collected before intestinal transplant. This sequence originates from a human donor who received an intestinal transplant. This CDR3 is CASSLAFGQGLREQYF. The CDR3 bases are TGTGCCAGCAGCCTGGCTTTCGGACAGGGGCTGAGAGAGCAGTACTTC.